The 14 T cell receptor beta chains given below trace back to one sample, sequenced in a study of blood T cell repertoires in COVID-19. Generated by immunoSEQ multiplex PCR, the TCRdb table keeps only in-frame clones and is missing some. The top ten clones hold 17% of a sample with about 96,000 clones, approximately 84% of them seen once. What was sequenced was peripheral blood. These TCRs come from a woman aged 55-69 years with acute or convalescent COVID-19.

This chain links TRBV5-1 with TRBJ1-2; D is perhaps TRBD1 (5 bases). CDR1 SGHRS and CDR2 YFSETQ come from the germline V gene. The V end lost 0 bases, the J end lost 3 bases, and 15 bases lay between the germline ends. The CDR3 runs 16 residues. The CDR3 is CASSLGPRALDYGYTF. CDR3 nucleotides: TGCGCCAGCAGCTTGGGACCCAGGGCCCTGGACTATGGCTACACCTTC. Using reference TRBV5-1 and TRBJ1-2 for the parts outside the CDR3, the full variable domain is KAGVTQTPRYLIKTRGQQVTLSCSPISGHRSVSWYQQTPGQGLQFLFEYFSETQRNKGNFPGRFSGRQFSNSRSEMNVSTLELGDSALYLCASSLGPRALDYGYTFGSGTRLTVV.

The CDR3 bases are TGTGCCAGCAGCTTGGCACTAGCGGGGGTCCAAGAGACCCAGTACTTC. Translated: CASSLALAGVQETQYF. The rearrangement uses TRBV5-4 and TRBJ2-5; 11 bases are shared with TRBD2. Germline values: CDR1 SGHNT, CDR2 YYREEE (reference sequence). This CDR3 has 16 residues. The V and J ends lost 0 bases and 1 base, in that order; junction bases with no gene match: 2.

The table lists this clone with a count of one. The gene calls are TRBV3-1 (or the pseudogene TRBV3-2) and TRBJ1-3; D not resolved. Germline assignment: CDR1 LGHDT and CDR2 YNNKEL (reference sequence). CDR3 size: 15 residues. V was pared by 1 base and J by 1 base, with 8 bases between. The CDR3 reads CASSQGTLSGNTIYF. Here the CDR3 DNA reads TGTGCCAGCAGCCAAGGAACACTATCTGGAAACACCATATATTTT.

Comments on this clone: Additional DNA sequences in this sample encode the identical CDR3. The chain couples TRBV2 to TRBJ1-6; no clear D gene. CDR3 length: 14 residues. The V end was cut by 0 bases, the J end by 6 bases, with 6 bases between. Germline V gene data show CDR1 as SNHLY and CDR2 as FYNNEI. The CDR3 DNA follows: TGTGCCAGCAGTGAAGCTAGAACTAATTCACCCCTCCACTTT. This translates into CASSEARTNSPLHF. The entire variable domain, with the rest obtained from reference TRBV2 and TRBJ1-6, is as follows: EPEVTQTPSHQVTQMGQEVILRCVPISNHLYFYWYRQILGQKVEFLVSFYNNEISEKSEIFDDQFSVERPDGSNFTLKIRSTKLEDSAMYFCASSEARTNSPLHFGNGTRLTVT.

The chain links TRBV23-1 to TRBJ1-1; 7 nucleotides agree with TRBD1. TRBV23-1 is annotated as an ORF whose role is uncertain. The CDR3 has 16 amino acids. Trimming removed 0 bases from V and 3 bases from J; junction bases left unmatched: 7. As DNA, the CDR3 is TGCGCCAGCAGTCAATCGACAGGGAAGGGGTACACTGAAGCTTTCTTT. This translates into CASSQSTGKGYTEAFF.

The chain has TRBV5-5 and TRBJ1-5, with 8 bases that match TRBD1. J gave up 7 bases and V 0 bases, and 9 bases lay outside the gene matches. CDR3 length: 16 amino acids. Germline CDR1 reads SGHKS; CDR2 reads YYEKEE (reference sequence). This chain's CDR3 is CASSLAGTGGGQPQHF. CDR3 DNA sequence: TGTGCCAGCAGCTTGGCCGGGACAGGAGGTGGACAGCCCCAGCATTTT.

The V and J genes are TRBV4-2 and TRBJ2-2; 7 bases are a match to TRBD1. CDR3 length: 17 amino acids. V lost 1 base and J lost 4; bases outside the gene matches: 9. Germline CDR1 and CDR2: LGHNA and YNFKEQ. The DNA of the CDR3 is TGTGCCAGCAGCCAAGTTAAAGGGGGCCCCTTCACCGGGGAGCTGTTTTTT. Its translation: CASSQVKGGPFTGELFF.

V is TRBV11-3 and J is TRBJ2-5; maybe TRBD2 (5 bases). The V gene lost 5 bases and the J gene lost 3 bases, with 13 bases spanning the gap. The CDR3 is 14 residues long. Germline assignment: CDR1 SGHNT and CDR2 YENEEA. CDR3 protein: CASSLRRAEETQYF. CDR3 bases: TGTGCCAGCAGCCTCCGGCGGGCGGAAGAGACCCAGTACTTC.

The chain is built from TRBV2 and TRBJ2-1; TRBD2 aligns across 12 bases. CDR3 length: 19 amino acids. With V trimmed by 4 bases and J by 8 bases, 18 bases remained unmatched. Germline V gives CDR1 SNHLY, CDR2 FYNNEI. DNA of the CDR3: TGTGCCAGCAGTGGAACCTTTACTAGCGGGGGGTTTGTAGTCCATGAGCAGTTCTTC. Its translation is CASSGTFTSGGFVVHEQFF.

In the case of this clone: A read error may account for a junction end that differs from germline. The rearrangement uses TRBV7-7 and TRBJ2-7; no definite D call. The CDR3 length is 15 residues. In germline, CDR1 is SSHAT, CDR2 FNYEAQ (reference sequence). CDR3 amino acids: CASSPSTTKPGEQYF. The CDR3 DNA reads TGTGCTAGCAGTCCCAGTACGACCAAACCCGGGGAGCAGTACTTC.

The V call is TRBV30, the J call TRBJ1-5, with D unclear. The CDR3 totals 13 residues. V was clipped by 1 base and J by 2 bases, with 6 bases between them. Germline V gene sequence: CDR1 GTSNPN, CDR2 SVGIG (reference sequence). DNA for the CDR3: TGTGCCTGGAGTGGGGCAGGCAATCAGCCCCAGCATTTT. Its translation: CAWSGAGNQPQHF.

The V and J genes are TRBV5-5 and TRBJ2-1, with TRBD2 matching over 11 bases. Germline assignment: CDR1 SGHKS and CDR2 YYEKEE (reference sequence). The CDR3 is made up of 17 amino acids. Trimming took 3 bases from V and 12 from J; bases not matched to a gene: 17. The CDR3 nucleotides read TGTGCCAGCAGCTCGAACATAATAGCGGGGGGGCCTGGCGGGCAGTTCTTC. Its protein product is CASSSNIIAGGPGGQFF. The entire variable domain, with the rest obtained from reference TRBV5-5 and TRBJ2-1, is as follows: DAGVTQSPTHLIKTRGQQVTLRCSPISGHKSVSWYQQVLGQGPQFIFQYYEKEERGRGNFPDRFSARQFPNYSSELNVNALLLGDSALYLCASSSNIIAGGPGGQFFGPGTRLTVL.

This sequence joins TRBV18 and TRBJ2-7; TRBD1 is a possible D gene (6 bases). Trimming removed 2 bases from V and 3 bases from J, with 14 bases in between. There are 15 residues in the CDR3. The V gene's germline CDR1 is KGHSH and CDR2 LQKENI. CDR3 nucleotide sequence: TGTGCCAGCTCACCAAGTAATACAGGGAACTACGAGCAGTACTTC. This gives the protein CASSPSNTGNYEQYF.

The rearrangement joins TRBV6-2 or TRBV6-3 to TRBJ2-7, with D tentatively TRBD2 (5 bases). The length of the CDR3 is 15 residues. The ends were cut back, 5 bases at V and 3 bases at J, with 17 bases in the middle. CDR1 is MNHEY and CDR2 is SVGEGT in the germline V gene. Here the CDR3 reads CASSDGLASGYEQYF. CDR3 nucleotides: TGTGCCAGCAGTGATGGACTCGCGTCTGGCTACGAGCAGTACTTC.